Sequencing of this T cell receptor (beta chain) was carried out in a study of T cell repertoires in cytomegalovirus infection. Study-level background: The public TCR beta signatures pointed to both CMV infection and matching HLA type.

With 3 bases clipped from V and 10 bases from J, the junction kept 7 bases outside the gene matches. Germline loops: CDR1 DFQATT, CDR2 SNEGSKA (reference sequence). CDR3 length: 14 residues. In the case of this clonotype: Its antigen remains unknown.

MiXCR was run by TCRdb on the reads, yielding one entry per CDR3 protein. Found here are roughly 350,000 distinct CDR3 sequences, about a third of them singletons; the top ten hold roughly 12%. The sequence derives from a human donor in good health (CMV status not recorded). Some clones in this sample may be carry-over from other donors' samples. The J gene is TRBJ2-1, the V gene TRBV20-1, with TRBD2 identical over 12 bases. Here the sequenced sample was cultured PBMCs, taken from culture after CMV antigen stimulation. Written as DNA, the CDR3 is TGCAGTGCTAGTCTACTAGCGGGAGGCGGGGAGCAGTTCTTC. This codes for CSASLLAGGGEQFF.